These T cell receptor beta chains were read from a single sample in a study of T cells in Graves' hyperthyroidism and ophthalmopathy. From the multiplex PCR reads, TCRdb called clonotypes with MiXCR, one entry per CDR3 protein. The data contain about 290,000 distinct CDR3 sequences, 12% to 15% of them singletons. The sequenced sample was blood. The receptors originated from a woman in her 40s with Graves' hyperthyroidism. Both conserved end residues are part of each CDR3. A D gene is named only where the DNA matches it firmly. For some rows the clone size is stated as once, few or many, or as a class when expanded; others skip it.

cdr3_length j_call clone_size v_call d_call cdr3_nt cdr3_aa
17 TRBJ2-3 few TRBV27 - TGTGCCAGCAGTTTCCCCCCAGGGAGGGGGCGGTCAGATACGCAGTATTTT CASSFPPGRGRSDTQYF
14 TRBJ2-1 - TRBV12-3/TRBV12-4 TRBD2 TGTGCCAGCAGGGGGACTAGCAGGAGAGATGAGCAGTTCTTC CASRGTSRRDEQFF
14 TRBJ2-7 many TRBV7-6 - TGTGCCAGCAGCTCTACACAGGGAACGGGCGAGCAGTACTTC CASSSTQGTGEQYF
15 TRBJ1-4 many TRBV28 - TGTGCCAGCAGCGAACGACACGGAGGGGATGAAAAACTGTTTTTT CASSERHGGDEKLFF
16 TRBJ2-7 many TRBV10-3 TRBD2 TGTGCCATCAGTGGGAAGACTAGCGGGAGTGTGGACGAGCAGTACTTC CAISGKTSGSVDEQYF
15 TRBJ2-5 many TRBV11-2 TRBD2 TGTGCCAGCAGCTTAGGGGCGGGAGGCCTCGAGACCCAGTACTTC CASSLGAGGLETQYF
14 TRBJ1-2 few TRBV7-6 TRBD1 TGTGCCAGCAGCGCGACAGGGGCTCTCGATGGCTACACCTTC CASSATGALDGYTF
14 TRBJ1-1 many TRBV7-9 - TGTGCCAGCAGCTTAGATTTGGGTGCCACTGAAGCTTTCTTT CASSLDLGATEAFF
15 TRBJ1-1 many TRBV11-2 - TGTGCCAGCAGCTCGCGAGGACTGTTTAGCACTGAAGCTTTCTTT CASSSRGLFSTEAFF
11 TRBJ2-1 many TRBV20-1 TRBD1 TGCAGTGCGGGGACAGGGGATGAGCAGTTCTTC CSAGTGDEQFF
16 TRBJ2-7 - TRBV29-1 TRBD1 TGCAGCGTTGAGGGCCCCGCCGGGACAGGAGAATACGAGCAGTACTTC CSVEGPAGTGEYEQYF
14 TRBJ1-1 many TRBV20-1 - TGCAGTGCTAGAGATAGGGGGGGTTGGACTGAAGCTTTCTTT CSARDRGGWTEAFF
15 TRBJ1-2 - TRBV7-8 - TGTGCCAGCAGCTTGGGGGGATGGTCCAACTATGGCTACACCTTC CASSLGGWSNYGYTF
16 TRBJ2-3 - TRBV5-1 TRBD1 TGCGCCAGCAGCCCAGTCCCGGTACAGGGGACAGATACGCAGTATTTT CASSPVPVQGTDTQYF
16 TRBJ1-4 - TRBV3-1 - TGTGCCAGCAGCCAAGTATTCGCGGGGTTGAATGAAAAACTGTTTTTT CASSQVFAGLNEKLFF